What follows are 21 T cell receptor beta chains derived from one specimen sequenced in a study of blood T cells in healthy people across ages. The use of a sample-barcoded 5' primer and a J-beta primer mix characterized a second PCR of about 7 to 12 cycles. TCRdb fed the 5' RACE reads into MiXCR, producing one record per CDR3 protein. Altogether about 2 million distinct CDR3 sequences are present, around half being singletons, with the ten largest covering more than 2%. The sample taken for sequencing was blood. These receptors were collected from a woman aged 40 to 50 in good health.

The chain uses TRBV7-3 and TRBJ2-5; no firm D call. With 5 bases removed from V and 0 bases from J, the gap between germline ends came to 7 bases. The CDR3 contains 13 residues. Germline V gene lookup returns CDR1 SGHTA and CDR2 FQGTGA. CDR3 in amino acids: CASSHTNQETQYF. As DNA, the CDR3 is TGTGCCAGCAGCCACACGAACCAAGAGACCCAGTACTTC.

This clonotype appeared once. This chain uses TRBV5-6 with TRBJ2-1; D gene ambiguous. The ends were cut back, 4 bases at V and 4 bases at J, with 12 bases in the middle. The CDR3 covers 14 residues. CDR1 SGHDT and CDR2 YYEEEE come from the germline V gene. The CDR3 loop reads CASSHIQEYNEQFF. In DNA, the CDR3 is TGTGCCAGCAGCCATATTCAGGAATACAATGAGCAGTTCTTC.

This clonotype was observed a handful of times. The chain recombines TRBV7-2 with TRBJ2-1; 8 nucleotides agree with TRBD1. Trimming cost V 5 bases and J 8 bases; bases outside gene matches: 8. This CDR3 region has 14 residues. Germline loops: CDR1 SGHTA, CDR2 FQGNSA. The CDR3 protein is CASSRGQGRHEQFF. CDR3 bases: TGTGCCAGCAGCAGAGGACAGGGTAGACATGAGCAGTTCTTC.

The gene calls are TRBV6-5 and TRBJ2-3; 13 nucleotides line up with TRBD2. V gave up 0 bases and J gave up 2 bases; unmatched junction bases: 5. CDR1 and CDR2 (germline): MNHEY, SVGAGI. The CDR3 loop spans 18 amino acids. CDR3 amino acids: CASSYSVGLAGNTDTQYF. The CDR3 DNA follows: TGTGCCAGCAGTTACTCCGTGGGACTAGCGGGGAACACAGATACGCAGTATTTT.

This clonotype showed up just a few times. A read error may account for a junction end that differs from germline. This chain uses TRBV14 with TRBJ1-2; D possibly corresponds to TRBD1 (5 bases). The germline gives CDR1 SGHDN, CDR2 FVKESK. The CDR3 spans 13 residues. In nucleotides, the CDR3 is TGTGCCAGCAGTCAAGGGGCAGGGACTGGCTACACCTTC. The encoded protein is CASSQGAGTGYTF.

This chain uses TRBV2 with TRBJ2-5, with D hard to call. CDR3 length equals 17 residues. Germline CDR1 reads SNHLY; CDR2 reads FYNNEI. V lost 1 base to trimming and J lost 0 bases, with 15 bases between them. The CDR3 here is CASSEGLALDNQETQYF. For the CDR3, the DNA is TGTGCCAGCAGTGAAGGACTCGCGCTAGATAACCAAGAGACCCAGTACTTC.

This chain links TRBV6-5 with TRBJ1-4; possibly TRBD1 for D (5 bases). The germline V gene encodes CDR1 MNHEY and CDR2 SVGAGI. The CDR3 sequence is 14 residues long. V was pared by 6 bases and J by 8 bases, with 16 bases between. CDR3 in DNA: TGTGCCAGCAGCAGGCTGGGACGCGCGGAAAAACTGTTTTTT. Amino acids: CASSRLGRAEKLFF.

The genes are TRBV20-1 and TRBJ1-5; 7 bases map to TRBD1. The CDR3 runs to 17 residues. Per the germline V gene, CDR1 is DFQATT and CDR2 is SNEGSKA (reference sequence). With 3 bases clipped from V and 2 bases from J, the junction kept 13 bases outside the gene matches. In DNA form, the CDR3 reads TGCAGTGCTAGGACGGGACAACAGGGGCGGGGCAATCAGCCCCAGCATTTT. Its translation is CSARTGQQGRGNQPQHF.

The J gene is TRBJ2-7, the V gene TRBV4-1, with D unresolved. Germline V lookup: CDR1 MGHRA, CDR2 YSYEKL. V lost 0 bases and J lost 2, with 8 bases in between. This CDR3 comprises 14 residues. The CDR3 sequence: CASSQEGAAYEQYF. The CDR3 DNA sequence: TGCGCCAGCAGCCAAGAGGGCGCAGCCTACGAGCAGTACTTC.

DNA of the CDR3: TGCGCCAGCAGCCAAGAGATGGGCAGAAACACAGATACGCAGTATTTT. Translating gives CASSQEMGRNTDTQYF. The chain has TRBV4-3 and TRBJ2-3, with D hard to call. Deletions cut 0 bases from V and 2 bases from J, with 12 bases between. This CDR3 spans 16 amino acids. Germline-derived CDR1 and CDR2 are LGHNA and YSLEER.

The chain joins TRBV24-1 to TRBJ2-1, with TRBD2 matching 7 bases. The CDR3 has 14 amino acids. In germline, CDR1 is KGHDR, CDR2 SFDVKD. The J segment lost 6 bases and the V segment lost 3 bases, leaving 4 bases of the junction unmatched. The CDR3 DNA reads TGTGCCACCAGTGATCCGCGGGGGTTCAATGAGCAGTTCTTC. Protein: CATSDPRGFNEQFF.

The chain joins TRBV27 to TRBJ2-7, with D possibly matching TRBD1 (6 bases). The CDR3 extends over 14 amino acids. Germline CDR1 reads MNHEY; CDR2 reads SMNVEV (reference sequence). V gave up 6 bases and J gave up 5 bases, with 17 bases separating them. CDR3 sequence reads: CASSEQQGPHEQYF. The CDR3, as DNA: TGTGCCAGCAGCGAGCAACAGGGTCCCCACGAGCAGTACTTC.

J is TRBJ2-2 and V is TRBV6-4, with TRBD1 matching over 9 bases. V was pared by 5 bases and J by 0 bases, with 13 bases of the junction left unmatched. The CDR3 is 19 amino acids. CDR1 and CDR2 from the germline V gene are MRHNA and SNTAGT. The chain's CDR3 is CASSPRTLQGAANTGELFF. The CDR3 DNA follows: TGTGCCAGCAGTCCCCGGACCTTACAGGGGGCGGCGAACACCGGGGAGCTGTTTTTT.

This clonotype has only a few counts. The rearrangement uses TRBV7-9 and TRBJ2-5; D remains unclear. CDR3 length: 16 amino acids. V was clipped by 0 bases and J by 2 bases, with 13 bases between them. Germline V gene lookup returns CDR1 SEHNR and CDR2 FQNEAQ (reference sequence). The CDR3 DNA is TGTGCCAGCAGCTTAGCGCGTCAGCTTACTCAAGAGACCCAGTACTTC. As protein: CASSLARQLTQETQYF.

J is TRBJ2-5 and V is TRBV2; 7 bases match TRBD1. The germline V gene has CDR1 SNHLY and CDR2 FYNNEI. CDR3 size: 13 residues. Trimming took 6 bases from V and 11 from J; bases not matched to a gene: 12. The CDR3 nucleotides are TGTGCCAGCAGATCGACAGGGACCAATGAGCAGTACTTC. Translated: CASRSTGTNEQYF.

The genes are TRBV4-3 and TRBJ2-4; possibly TRBD2 for D (6 bases). V lost 0 bases, J lost 1 base, and 10 bases lay in between. The CDR3 loop spans 16 amino acids. In germline, CDR1 is LGHNA, CDR2 YSLEER. CDR3 nucleotide sequence: TGCGCCAGCAGCCAAGATTGGAGGGCCGCCAAAAACATTCAGTACTTC. It specifies CASSQDWRAAKNIQYF.

The chain joins TRBV5-1 to TRBJ2-1, with 7 bases identical to TRBD1. Germline CDR1 is SGHRS and CDR2 is YFSETQ. V lost 6 bases, J lost 6 bases, and 12 bases stayed unmatched. This CDR3 comprises 15 residues. The CDR3 nucleotides are TGCGCCAGCACTCAATCGGGACAGATTATCAATGAGCAGTTCTTC. It yields the protein CASTQSGQIINEQFF.

On this clonotype itself: Sequence at one end of the junction differs from germline and may be a read error. The rearrangement links TRBV28 to TRBJ2-1, with D possibly being TRBD2 (6 bases). Germline V gives CDR1 MDHEN, CDR2 SYDVKM. The CDR3 sequence is 16 residues long. The CDR3 DNA reads TGTACCAGCAGTCCCCGGGTAGCGGTTACCTACAATGAGCAGTTCTTC. Protein sequence: CTSSPRVAVTYNEQFF.

This chain connects TRBV6-5 to TRBJ2-3; unclear D gene. Deletions cut 7 bases from V and 6 bases from J, with 17 bases between. The CDR3 has 14 amino acids. Germline lookup yields CDR1 MNHEY and CDR2 SVGAGI. The CDR3 protein is CASTITASTDTQYF. The CDR3 DNA follows: TGTGCCAGCACCATAACGGCTTCCACGGATACGCAGTATTTT.

This chain connects TRBV4-3 to TRBJ1-1, with 7 bases matching TRBD1. After removal of 6 bases from V and 6 bases from J, the junction contained 10 bases not matched to a gene. The CDR3 is 14 residues long. Germline V gene data show CDR1 as LGHNA and CDR2 as YSLEER. This chain's CDR3 is CASRRGGQTAEAFF. The CDR3 DNA reads TGCGCCAGCAGGCGCGGGGGACAGACCGCTGAAGCTTTCTTT.

V gene TRBV29-1 combines with J gene TRBJ2-5; 9 bases match TRBD1. Looked up from germline, CDR1 is SQVTM and CDR2 is ANQGSEA. The CDR3 spans 15 residues. Germline trimming cut 6 bases from V and 4 bases from J; bases unmatched to any gene: 12. CDR3 protein: CSVGGQGRLTETQYF. The CDR3 bases are TGCAGCGTCGGGGGACAGGGAAGGTTGACAGAGACCCAGTACTTC.